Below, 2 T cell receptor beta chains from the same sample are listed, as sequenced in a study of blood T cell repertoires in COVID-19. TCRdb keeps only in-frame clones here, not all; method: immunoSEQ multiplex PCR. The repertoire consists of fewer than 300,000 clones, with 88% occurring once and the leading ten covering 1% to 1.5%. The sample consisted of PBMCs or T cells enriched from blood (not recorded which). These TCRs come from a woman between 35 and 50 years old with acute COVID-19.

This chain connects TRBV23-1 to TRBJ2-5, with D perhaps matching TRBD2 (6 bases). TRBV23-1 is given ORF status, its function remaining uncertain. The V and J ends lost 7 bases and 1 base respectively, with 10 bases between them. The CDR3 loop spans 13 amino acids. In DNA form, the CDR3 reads TGCGCCAGCACCTTGACTAGCCAAGAGACCCAGTACTTC. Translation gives CASTLTSQETQYF.

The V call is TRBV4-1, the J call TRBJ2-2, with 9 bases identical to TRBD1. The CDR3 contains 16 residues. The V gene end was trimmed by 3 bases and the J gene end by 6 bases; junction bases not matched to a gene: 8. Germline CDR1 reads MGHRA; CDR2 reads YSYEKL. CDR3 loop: CASSQGQGPRSGELFF. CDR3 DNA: TGCGCCAGCAGCCAGGGACAGGGACCTAGGTCCGGGGAGCTGTTTTTT.